These 3 T cell receptor beta chains were sequenced from one sample in a study of regulatory T cells. Study results and caveats: Hydrophobic residues at CDR3 positions 6 and 7 were enriched in conventional CD4+ T cells of CD3G-deficient patients.

What these receptors recognize is not known. Primers: 52 TRBV forward and 13 TRBJ reverse. The protocol was immunoSEQ multiplex PCR, while the TCRdb copy is restricted to in-frame clones and leaves out a portion. The repertoire consists of 25,000 or so clones, with 70% to 90% occurring once and the leading ten covering approximately 1.3%. The sequencing input was conventional CD4+ T cells sorted from blood. These receptors were collected from a child under 18 with CD3G deficiency.

The chain links TRBV6-1 to TRBJ1-1, with D maybe TRBD1 (6 bases). Germline CDR1 reads MNHNS; CDR2 reads SASEGT. The CDR3 covers 13 residues. V lost 6 bases and J 4 bases, leaving 12 bases between the germline ends. The CDR3 spells CASSTGKRTEAFF. CDR3 bases: TGTGCCAGCAGCACAGGGAAGCGCACTGAAGCTTTCTTT.

V gene TRBV10-3 combines with J gene TRBJ2-2, with D possibly being TRBD1 or TRBD2 (6 bases each). V was trimmed by 4 bases and J by 1 base, leaving 13 bases between them. Germline values: CDR1 ENHRY, CDR2 SYGVKD. The CDR3 consists of 16 residues. The CDR3 here is CAISGHGGLNTGELFF. The CDR3 DNA reads TGTGCCATCAGTGGACACGGGGGCTTGAACACCGGGGAGCTGTTTTTT.

The chain links TRBV11-3 to TRBJ2-7; D possibly matches TRBD1 or TRBD2 (5 bases each). This CDR3 contains 15 residues. V gave up 4 bases and J gave up 0 bases, with 13 bases separating them. Germline CDR1 and CDR2: SGHNT and YENEEA. The CDR3 reads CASSSGHPSSYEQYF. The CDR3 nucleotides read TGTGCCAGCAGCTCGGGGCACCCGAGCTCCTACGAGCAGTACTTC.